Reported below is one TCR beta chain. Its antigen is as yet unknown. The V end was cut by 4 bases, the J end by 8 bases, with 11 bases between. CDR3 length equals 13 residues. Germline V gene sequence: CDR1 SNHLY, CDR2 FYNNEI. This record comes from a study of sequential checkpoint blockade in melanoma. Across the whole study: First-line arms were nivolumab then ipilimumab, or the reverse, randomized 1:1. TCRβ was sequenced from DNA of about 94 pretreatment tumors. Matched biopsies came pretreatment and at week 13 for twenty-two patients.

General study points: Mutational load did not correlate with tumor T-cell fraction or clonality.

Clones were sequenced by immunoSEQ multiplex PCR, and TCRdb holds only the in-frame ones, with some missing. The sample lists 2,500 to 4,000 clones; under 20% were seen once. The treatment here: randomized to nivolumab then ipilimumab (arm A) or the reverse (arm B). The V gene is TRBV2, the J gene TRBJ1-4; TRBD1 is a possible D gene (6 bases). The receptor was isolated from a human donor with melanoma. The starting material was tumor tissue (inferred from file names), obtained from a patient given nivolumab and ipilimumab in sequence. Here the CDR3 DNA reads TGTGCCAGCAGTGTTCACAGGGAGGAAAAACTGTTTTTT. This codes for CASSVHREEKLFF.